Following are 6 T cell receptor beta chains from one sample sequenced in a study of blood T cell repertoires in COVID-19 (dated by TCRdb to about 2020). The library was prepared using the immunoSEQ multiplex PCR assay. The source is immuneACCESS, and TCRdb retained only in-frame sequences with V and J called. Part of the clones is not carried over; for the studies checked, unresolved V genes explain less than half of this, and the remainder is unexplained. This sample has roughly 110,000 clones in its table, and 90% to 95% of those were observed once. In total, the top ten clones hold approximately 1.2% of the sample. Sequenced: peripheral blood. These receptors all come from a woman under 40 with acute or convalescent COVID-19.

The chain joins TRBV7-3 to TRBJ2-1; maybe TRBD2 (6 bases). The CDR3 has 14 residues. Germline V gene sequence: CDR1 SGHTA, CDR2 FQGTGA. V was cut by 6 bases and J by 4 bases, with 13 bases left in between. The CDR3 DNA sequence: TGTGCCAGCAGTACGAGCGGAGGGTACAATGAGCAGTTCTTC. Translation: CASSTSGGYNEQFF.

CDR3 residues: CASSSRVASYEQYF. CDR3 coding DNA: TGTGCCAGCAGTTCCAGGGTGGCCTCCTACGAGCAGTACTTC. This chain uses TRBV28 with TRBJ2-7; D is perhaps TRBD1 (5 bases). The V gene lost 4 bases and the J gene lost 0 bases, with 10 bases spanning the gap. Germline V lookup: CDR1 MDHEN, CDR2 SYDVKM. This CDR3 comprises 14 residues. The full variable domain, rest sourced from reference TRBV28 and TRBJ2-7, is DVKVTQSSRYLVKRTGEKVFLECVQDMDHENMFWYRQDPGLGLRLIYFSYDVKMKEKGDIPEGYSVSREKKERFSLILESASTNQTSMYLCASSSRVASYEQYFGPGTRLTVT.

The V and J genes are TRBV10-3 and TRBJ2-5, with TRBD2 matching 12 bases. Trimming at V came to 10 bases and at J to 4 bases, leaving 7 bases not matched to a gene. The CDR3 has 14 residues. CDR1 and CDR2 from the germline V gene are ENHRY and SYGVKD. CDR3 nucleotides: TGTGCCACCTCACCGGGACTAGCGGGAGAGACCCAGTACTTC. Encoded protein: CATSPGLAGETQYF.

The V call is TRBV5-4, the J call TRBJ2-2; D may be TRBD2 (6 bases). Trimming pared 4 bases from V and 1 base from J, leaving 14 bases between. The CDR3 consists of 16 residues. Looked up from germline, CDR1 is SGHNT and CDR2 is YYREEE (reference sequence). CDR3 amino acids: CASSPRGSQNTGELFF. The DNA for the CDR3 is TGTGCCAGCAGCCCCCGGGGGAGCCAGAACACCGGGGAGCTGTTTTTT.

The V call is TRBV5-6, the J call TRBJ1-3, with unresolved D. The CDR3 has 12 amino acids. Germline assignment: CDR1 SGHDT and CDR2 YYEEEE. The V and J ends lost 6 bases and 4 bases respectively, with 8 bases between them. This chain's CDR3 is CASTSRGNTIYF. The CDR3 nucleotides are TGTGCCAGCACCTCGCGGGGAAACACCATATATTTT.

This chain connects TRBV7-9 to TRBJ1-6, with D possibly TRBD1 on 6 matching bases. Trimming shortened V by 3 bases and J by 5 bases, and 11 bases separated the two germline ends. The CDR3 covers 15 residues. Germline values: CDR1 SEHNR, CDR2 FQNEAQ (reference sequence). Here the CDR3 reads CASSFTGQNNSPLHF. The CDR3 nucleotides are TGTGCCAGCAGCTTTACGGGACAAAATAATTCACCCCTCCACTTT. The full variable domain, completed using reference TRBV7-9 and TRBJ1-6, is DTGVSQNPRHKITKRGQNVTFRCDPISEHNRLYWYRQTLGQGPEFLTYFQNEAQLEKSRLLSDRFSAERPKGSFSTLEIQRTEQGDSAMYLCASSFTGQNNSPLHFGNGTRLTVT.